This entry features one T cell receptor beta chain sequence. The sequenced template was cDNA made from the entire isolated RNA. TCRdb keeps only in-frame clones here, not all; method: immunoSEQ multiplex PCR. The table records around 13,000 clones, about half of them present only once. The sample belongs to a study of beta chain features in type 1 diabetes. Germline loops: CDR1 SSHAT, CDR2 FNYEAQ (reference sequence). Trimming left V 4 bases short and J 1 base short, with 7 bases between. The CDR3 is 13 amino acids. The specimen sequenced was stem cell memory CD4+ T cells from blood. This TCR came from a man aged 18 to 30 in good health. This chain links TRBV7-7 with TRBJ1-1; D gene unclear. Here the CDR3 reads CASSSGPNTEAFF. In nucleotides, the CDR3 is TGTGCCAGCAGCTCTGGCCCGAACACTGAAGCTTTCTTT.